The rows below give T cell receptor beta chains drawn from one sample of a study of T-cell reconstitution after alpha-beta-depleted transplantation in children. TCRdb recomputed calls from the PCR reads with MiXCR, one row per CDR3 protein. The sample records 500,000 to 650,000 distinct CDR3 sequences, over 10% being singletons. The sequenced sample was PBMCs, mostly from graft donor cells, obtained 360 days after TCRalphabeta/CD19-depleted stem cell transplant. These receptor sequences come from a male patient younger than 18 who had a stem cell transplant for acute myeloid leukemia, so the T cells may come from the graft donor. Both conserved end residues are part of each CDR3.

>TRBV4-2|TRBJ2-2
CASSPSGRAWVAGELFF
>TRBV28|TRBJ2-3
CASRKRQGADTQYF
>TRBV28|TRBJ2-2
CASSSQGQTGELFF
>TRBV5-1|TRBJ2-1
CASSLGVRPGTSARGEQFF
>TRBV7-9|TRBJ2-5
CASSPSRRGETQYF
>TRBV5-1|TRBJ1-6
CASSRDGYNSPLHF
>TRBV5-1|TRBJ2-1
CASSLGGLAGVDEQFF
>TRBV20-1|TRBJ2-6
CSAYRLERANVLTF
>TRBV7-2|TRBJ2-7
CASSLFRGGDEQYF
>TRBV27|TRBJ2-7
CASSTNRGVEQYF
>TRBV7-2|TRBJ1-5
CASSLGWTAYSNQPQHF
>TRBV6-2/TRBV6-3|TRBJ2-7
CASSLPVKAGGPYEQYF
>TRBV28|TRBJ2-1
CASSTRTSGRFEQFF
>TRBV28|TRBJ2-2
CASSSPPRGAPNTGELFF
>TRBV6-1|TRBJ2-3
CASSDPVLAGIQDTQYF
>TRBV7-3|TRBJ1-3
CASSLWVRGPGNTIYF
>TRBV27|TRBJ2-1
CASSPGASPYNEQFF
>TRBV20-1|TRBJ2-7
CSADQTGTSGWMGYEQYF
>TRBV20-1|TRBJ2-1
CSARLTSSLYDEQFF
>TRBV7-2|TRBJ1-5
CASSLDRNQPQHF
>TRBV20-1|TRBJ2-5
CSADEGTSGRAPETQYF
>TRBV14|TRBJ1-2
CASSQDGVARGYTF
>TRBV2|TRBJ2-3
CATKGTTLLTDTQYF
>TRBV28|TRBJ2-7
CASSLGGTSGRYEQYF
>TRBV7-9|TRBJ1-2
CASSRAEGGYGYTF
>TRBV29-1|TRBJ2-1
CSDSGNEQFF
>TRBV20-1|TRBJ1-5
CSAGTAYQPQHF
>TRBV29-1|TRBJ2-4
CSGRQGGAKNIQYF
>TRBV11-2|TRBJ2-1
CASSIAGGPIEQFF
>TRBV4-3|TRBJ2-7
CASSQELWNEQYF
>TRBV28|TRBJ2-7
CASSMIGGEQYF